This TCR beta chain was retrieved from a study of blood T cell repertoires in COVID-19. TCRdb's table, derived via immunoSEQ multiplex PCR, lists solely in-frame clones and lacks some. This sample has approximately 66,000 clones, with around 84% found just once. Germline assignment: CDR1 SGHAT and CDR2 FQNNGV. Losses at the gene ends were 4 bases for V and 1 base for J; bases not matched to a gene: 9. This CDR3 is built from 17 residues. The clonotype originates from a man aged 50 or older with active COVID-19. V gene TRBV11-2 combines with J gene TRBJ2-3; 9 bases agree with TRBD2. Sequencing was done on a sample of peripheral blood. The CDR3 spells CASSSGSSGSGTDTQYF. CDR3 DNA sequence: TGTGCCAGCAGCTCAGGGAGTAGCGGGAGTGGCACAGATACGCAGTATTTT.